The next 26 T cell receptor beta chains were all read from a single sample in a study of T cell clusters in autoimmune cytopenias. TRB was amplified from roughly 250 ng of peripheral blood genomic DNA per sample. TRB rearrangements were amplified by touch-down multiplex PCR with mixed TRB-A/B primers. TCRdb reprocessed the multiplex PCR reads, with one entry per CDR3 protein and no DNA. The sample totals more than 2,500 distinct CDR3 sequences. The same sample was also studied in work on T cell repertoires in aging, cancer and after chemotherapy.

Material for sequencing was peripheral blood. The receptors come from a human donor with an autoimmune cytopenia or autoimmune hepatitis (not recorded which).

By frequency, this clonotype registers medium-sized. The chain joins TRBV6-6 to TRBJ1-4; there is no DNA to check the TCRdb D call of TRBD1. Germline loops: CDR1 MNHNY, CDR2 SVGAGI (reference sequence). The CDR3 has 14 residues. CDR3 sequence reads: CASRPQGANEKLFF.

The chain carries TRBV6-2 or TRBV6-3 and TRBJ2-1; TCRdb lists TRBD2, though no DNA is available to test this call. This CDR3 region has 14 residues. Germline V gene lookup returns CDR1 MNHEY and CDR2 SVGEGT. The CDR3 spells CASRLTGGRNEQFF.

The rearrangement uses TRBV19 and TRBJ1-5; TCRdb reports TRBD1, a call that lacks DNA to check it against. CDR3 length equals 12 residues. Germline CDR1 reads LNHDA; CDR2 reads SQIVND (reference sequence). This CDR3 reads CASSGTDQPQHF.

J is TRBJ1-3 and V is TRBV7-6. Per germline, CDR1 SGHVS and CDR2 FNYEAQ. This CDR3 contains 19 residues. The CDR3 protein is CASSPSYGQAVSSGNTIYF.

The genes are TRBV19 and TRBJ1-5; TCRdb proposes TRBD1, but this gene call is untestable without DNA. Germline assignment: CDR1 LNHDA and CDR2 SQIVND (reference sequence). The CDR3 spans 17 residues. Here the CDR3 reads CASSIPSGGARNQPQHF. Using reference TRBV19 and TRBJ1-5 for the parts outside the CDR3, the full variable domain is DGGITQSPKYLFRKEGQNVTLSCEQNLNHDAMYWYRQDPGQGLRLIYYSQIVNDFQKGDIAEGYSVSREKKESFPLTVTSAQKNPTAFYLCASSIPSGGARNQPQHFGDGTRLSIL.

This clonotype is medium-sized by frequency. The CDR3 sequence is CASREGISGNTIYF. V and J are TRBV5-5 and TRBJ1-3. CDR1 SGHKS and CDR2 YYEKEE come from the germline V gene (reference sequence). This CDR3 is 14 amino acids long.

The chain combines TRBV12-3 or TRBV12-4 with TRBJ2-1. CDR3 length equals 13 residues. CDR3 residues: CASSFSAYNEQFF.

Judged by frequency, this clonotype is medium-sized. The chain is built from TRBV11-3 and TRBJ2-7; TCRdb designates TRBD1, a call that cannot be tested without DNA. The CDR3 is 12 amino acids. Germline V gene data show CDR1 as SGHNT and CDR2 as YENEEA. This CDR3 reads CASSPDRGEQYF.

This clonotype shows up as medium-sized by frequency. The CDR3 sequence is CASSLGGQKDTQYF. The chain employs TRBV5-6 and TRBJ2-3; TCRdb calls TRBD1, which cannot be checked without DNA. The CDR3 is 14 amino acids. The germline CDR1 and CDR2 sequences are SGHDT and YYEEEE.

Judged by frequency, this clonotype is medium-sized. This chain joins TRBV15 and TRBJ1-3. The CDR3 runs to 15 residues. Per germline, CDR1 LNHNV and CDR2 YYDKDF (reference sequence). The CDR3 sequence: CATSLPGSSGNTIYF.

This clonotype is medium-sized by frequency. This chain uses TRBV6-5 with TRBJ2-3. Looked up from germline, CDR1 is MNHEY and CDR2 is SVGAGI. CDR3 length: 12 residues. The CDR3 spells CASSPATDTQYF.

The chain couples TRBV19 to TRBJ1-1; the TRBD1 assignment by TCRdb is unverifiable without DNA. This CDR3 comprises 20 residues. Germline V gives CDR1 LNHDA, CDR2 SQIVND (reference sequence). This CDR3 reads CASSIDSTLTGGVMNTEAFF.

By frequency, this clonotype is medium-sized (0.01 to 0.1%). This chain uses TRBV6-4 with TRBJ2-6; TCRdb reports TRBD1, a call that lacks DNA to check it against. CDR1 MRHNA and CDR2 SNTAGT come from the germline V gene. This CDR3 comprises 17 residues. CDR3 sequence reads: CASSDSRRAPGANVLTF.

The chain combines TRBV19 with TRBJ1-3. The CDR3 runs 16 residues. CDR1 LNHDA and CDR2 SQIVND come from the germline V gene (reference sequence). The CDR3 reads CASSPWRQNSGNTIYF.

This clonotype is identified as medium-sized from frequency. J is TRBJ1-2 and V is TRBV6-5. The CDR3 contains 12 residues. Germline-derived CDR1 and CDR2 are MNHEY and SVGAGI. The CDR3 here is CASRPSQAGYTF.

The genes are TRBV6-5 and TRBJ1-2; TCRdb reports TRBD1, a call that lacks DNA to check it against. The CDR3 runs 14 residues. Germline CDR1 and CDR2: MNHEY and SVGAGI. The CDR3 reads CASSYSGTGIGYTF.

In terms of frequency, this clonotype is medium-sized. V and J are TRBV27 and TRBJ2-2; TCRdb designates TRBD2, a call that cannot be tested without DNA. CDR1 is MNHEY and CDR2 is SMNVEV in the germline V gene (reference sequence). This CDR3 is 15 amino acids long. CDR3 residues: CASSGLARNTGELFF.

This clonotype is classed as medium-sized (0.01 to 0.1%) by frequency. The rearrangement links TRBV5-5 to TRBJ1-6. Germline V gene sequence: CDR1 SGHKS, CDR2 YYEKEE (reference sequence). The CDR3 sequence is 14 residues long. CDR3 loop: CASSLDTSNSPLHF. Full variable domain (outside the CDR3, taken from reference TRBV5-5 and TRBJ1-6): DAGVTQSPTHLIKTRGQQVTLRCSPISGHKSVSWYQQVLGQGPQFIFQYYEKEERGRGNFPDRFSARQFPNYSSELNVNALLLGDSALYLCASSLDTSNSPLHFGNGTRLTVT.

This chain uses TRBV27 with TRBJ1-2. CDR1 is MNHEY and CDR2 is SMNVEV in the germline V gene (reference sequence). The CDR3 length is 15 residues. The CDR3 region is CASSSLPEGGYGYTF.

The rearrangement links TRBV19 to TRBJ2-5; the TCRdb call, TRBD2, lacks DNA for checking. Germline CDR1 and CDR2: LNHDA and SQIVND (reference sequence). CDR3 length: 16 residues. The CDR3 here is CASSRGRGGSTETQYF.

The rearrangement uses TRBV19 and TRBJ1-2; no DNA is available, so the TRBD1 call from TCRdb remains unchecked. The germline V gene encodes CDR1 LNHDA and CDR2 SQIVND (reference sequence). The CDR3 is made up of 14 amino acids. The CDR3 loop reads CASNLPGQHYGYTF.

This clonotype registers medium-sized by frequency. J is TRBJ2-5 and V is TRBV12-3 or TRBV12-4; the TCRdb D gene call, TRBD1, has no DNA to confirm it. The CDR3 spans 14 residues. Here the CDR3 reads CASSAGQGQETQYF.

V and J are TRBV19 and TRBJ2-7; checking the TCRdb D call of TRBD1 is not possible without DNA. CDR3 length: 14 amino acids. Germline values: CDR1 LNHDA, CDR2 SQIVND (reference sequence). CDR3 region: CASSAGTGKYEQYF.

The genes are TRBV5-4 and TRBJ1-2. From germline, CDR1 is SGHNT and CDR2 YYREEE (reference sequence). CDR3 length equals 13 residues. The CDR3 loop reads CASSLDGGYGYTF.

The V and J genes are TRBV7-9 and TRBJ1-6. The germline V gene encodes CDR1 SEHNR and CDR2 FQNEAQ (reference sequence). The CDR3 extends over 15 amino acids. CDR3: CASSLAVLGSDSLHF.

The chain links TRBV27 to TRBJ1-5. Germline assignment: CDR1 MNHEY and CDR2 SMNVEV (reference sequence). This CDR3 is built from 18 residues. The CDR3 spells CASSYSGREKYSNQPQHF.